The 26 T cell receptor beta chains below all came from one sample that was sequenced in a study of control samples from healthy donors and cancer patients. Measured with immunoSEQ multiplex PCR; TCRdb has only the in-frame clones, and not every one. The sample holds some 100,000 clones, 87% seen once. The sequenced sample consisted of blood. The receptor set was obtained from a woman between 45 and 65 years old in good health.

This clone was counted between two and nine times. The chain joins TRBV5-1 to TRBJ1-4, with D perhaps TRBD1 (6 bases). The CDR3 totals 17 residues. The ends were cut back, 2 bases at V and 2 bases at J, with 16 bases in the middle. Germline CDR1 is SGHRS and CDR2 is YFSETQ. The CDR3 is CASSLSRVQGTNEKLFF. The CDR3 DNA follows: TGCGCCAGCAGCTTATCGAGGGTCCAGGGGACTAATGAAAAACTGTTTTTT.

To note about this clone: Other nucleotide sequences from this sample produce the same CDR3. V and J are TRBV29-1 and TRBJ2-2; TRBD1 agrees at 11 bases. The ends lost 4 bases at V and 5 bases at J; junction bases unmatched: 6. The V gene's germline CDR1 is SQVTM and CDR2 ANQGSEA. The CDR3 sequence is 15 residues long. The CDR3, as DNA: TGCAGCGTTGGGGGGACAGGGGGTCCGACCGGGGAGCTGTTTTTT. This codes for CSVGGTGGPTGELFF.

The J gene is TRBJ2-1, the V gene TRBV14; the match to TRBD1 covers 8 bases. Germline V gives CDR1 SGHDN, CDR2 FVKESK. Trimming took 1 base from V and 10 from J; bases not matched to a gene: 6. This CDR3 comprises 14 residues. CDR3 sequence: CASSQGGTGAEQFF. CDR3 nucleotide sequence: TGTGCCAGCAGCCAAGGGGGGACAGGCGCGGAGCAGTTCTTC.

This clone was seen once. The chain is built from TRBV3-1 (or the pseudogene TRBV3-2) and TRBJ1-1; weak D call: TRBD1 (5 bases). Germline CDR1 reads LGHDT; CDR2 reads YNNKEL (reference sequence). CDR3 size: 16 residues. Trimming removed 1 base from V and 4 bases from J, with 16 bases in between. The chain's CDR3 is CASSQVPAPGLTEAFF. The CDR3 DNA follows: TGTGCCAGCAGCCAAGTTCCAGCACCGGGGCTCACTGAAGCTTTCTTT.

The gene calls are TRBV7-2 and TRBJ1-4; 8 bases are shared with TRBD1. V was clipped by 2 bases and J by 7 bases; unmatched bases: 6. Germline loops: CDR1 SGHTA, CDR2 FQGNSA. The CDR3 length is 15 residues. The CDR3 here is CASSLSQGGAEKLFF. DNA for the CDR3: TGTGCCAGCAGCTTATCACAGGGGGGGGCTGAAAAACTGTTTTTT. Full variable domain (remainder filled in from reference TRBV7-2 and TRBJ1-4): GAGVSQSPSNKVTEKGKDVELRCDPISGHTALYWYRQSLGQGLEFLIYFQGNSAPDKSGLPSDRFSAERTGGSVSTLTIQRTQQEDSAVYLCASSLSQGGAEKLFFGSGTQLSVL.

The rearrangement uses TRBV7-8 and TRBJ2-3, with 10 bases aligning to TRBD2. Germline values: CDR1 SGHVS, CDR2 FQNEAQ. The V segment lost 10 bases and the J segment 6 bases; nucleotides outside the gene matches: 10. This CDR3 has 14 residues. For the CDR3, the DNA is TGTGCCACCCAGCAGCTAGCGGGAGCTGATACGCAGTATTTT. Residues: CATQQLAGADTQYF. Filled out from reference TRBV7-8 and TRBJ2-3, the complete variable domain reads GAGVSQSPRYKVAKRGQDVALRCDPISGHVSLFWYQQALGQGPEFLTYFQNEAQLDKSGLPSDRFFAERPEGSVSTLKIQRTQQEDSAVYLCATQQLAGADTQYFGPGTRLTVL.

This clone was found once. Different DNA sequences within this sample yield the same CDR3. J is TRBJ2-5 and V is TRBV18; no reliable D call. The germline V gene has CDR1 KGHSH and CDR2 LQKENI. V shed 0 bases and J shed 5 bases, with 7 bases lying between them. This CDR3 is built from 13 residues. CDR3 in amino acids: CASSPPGWETQYF. The CDR3 region has the DNA TGTGCCAGCTCACCACCGGGATGGGAGACCCAGTACTTC.

The chain has TRBV5-1 and TRBJ2-2, with 10 bases identical to TRBD2. J lost 7 bases, V lost 0 bases, and 6 bases had no gene match. The V gene's germline CDR1 is SGHRS and CDR2 YFSETQ. The CDR3 is made up of 16 amino acids. CDR3 in amino acids: CASSLVLAGAGGELFF. CDR3 bases: TGCGCCAGCAGCTTGGTTCTAGCGGGAGCCGGCGGGGAGCTGTTTTTT.

The chain links TRBV27 to TRBJ1-1, with D perhaps matching TRBD1 (6 bases). CDR1 is MNHEY, CDR2 SMNVEV, per germline (reference sequence). The V and J ends lost 2 bases and 1 base respectively, with 8 bases between them. This CDR3 is built from 14 residues. CDR3 protein: CASSLMTGNTEAFF. In nucleotides, the CDR3 is TGTGCCAGCAGTTTAATGACAGGGAACACTGAAGCTTTCTTT.

CDR3: CASSPSTYPSGGAKDTQYF. The CDR3 DNA reads TGTGCCAGCAGTCCGTCGACCTATCCTAGCGGGGGGGCGAAAGATACGCAGTATTTT. The genes are TRBV27 and TRBJ2-3, with TRBD2 matching 12 bases. J gave up 5 bases and V 5 bases, and 17 bases lay outside the gene matches. This CDR3 is 19 amino acids long. Germline values: CDR1 MNHEY, CDR2 SMNVEV (reference sequence).

The chain recombines TRBV12-3 or TRBV12-4 with TRBJ1-6; D is ambiguous. The V gene lost 5 bases and the J gene lost 14 bases, with 13 bases spanning the gap. This CDR3 has 12 residues. Here the CDR3 DNA reads TGTGCCAGCAGTGCAAACCTGAGGGCCCTCCACTTT. Translating it yields CASSANLRALHF.

The J gene is TRBJ1-6, the V gene TRBV18, with 7 nucleotides matching TRBD1. V dropped 5 bases and J dropped 7; count of bases not matched to a gene: 11. Germline-derived CDR1 and CDR2 are KGHSH and LQKENI. The length of the CDR3 is 16 residues. Here the CDR3 DNA reads TGTGCCAGCTCAGAGCACCGGGACAGAGAGAATTCACCCCTCCACTTT. This sequence encodes CASSEHRDRENSPLHF.

The chain links TRBV10-3 to TRBJ1-5, with D uncertain. V lost 8 bases, J lost 3 bases, and 14 bases lay in between. CDR1 and CDR2 from the germline V gene are ENHRY and SYGVKD. The CDR3 runs to 14 residues. The chain's CDR3 is CAIRPDTDNQPQHF. The CDR3 DNA is TGTGCCATCCGTCCCGACACAGACAATCAGCCCCAGCATTTT.

The chain links TRBV3-1 (or the pseudogene TRBV3-2) to TRBJ2-6; 7 nucleotides align to TRBD1. V gave up 5 bases and J gave up 4 bases; unmatched junction bases: 5. The length of the CDR3 is 15 residues. In germline, CDR1 is LGHDT, CDR2 YNNKEL (reference sequence). CDR3 nucleotide sequence: TGTGCCAGCAGCGCCACAGGGGTCGGGGCCAACGTCCTGACTTTC. Encoded protein: CASSATGVGANVLTF.

V is TRBV5-1 and J is TRBJ1-1; D uncertain. Germline V CDR1 and CDR2: SGHRS, YFSETQ. This CDR3 spans 12 amino acids. Deletions cut 5 bases from V and 3 bases from J, with 8 bases between. The CDR3 DNA is TGCGCCAGCAGGGGGTTCGACACTGAAGCTTTCTTT. Amino acid sequence: CASRGFDTEAFF.

This clone was seen a single time. The chain recombines TRBV11-2 with TRBJ1-2; 7 bases match TRBD1. V trimming: 7 bases; J trimming: 1 base; junction bases outside the gene matches: 3. The CDR3 loop spans 13 amino acids. Germline CDR1 SGHAT, CDR2 FQNNGV. The CDR3 spells CASNRQGNYGYTF. CDR3 nucleotides: TGTGCCAGCAACCGACAGGGTAACTATGGCTACACCTTC. The entire variable domain, with the rest obtained from reference TRBV11-2 and TRBJ1-2, is as follows: EAGVAQSPRYKIIEKRQSVAFWCNPISGHATLYWYQQILGQGPKLLIQFQNNGVVDDSQLPKDRFSAERLKGVDSTLKIQPAKLEDSAVYLCASNRQGNYGYTFGSGTRLTVV.

This chain uses TRBV30 with TRBJ1-3, with 8 positions matching TRBD1. Unmatched junction bases numbered 5, after V lost 1 base and J lost 3 bases. Germline V gene data show CDR1 as GTSNPN and CDR2 as SVGIG (reference sequence). CDR3 length: 15 amino acids. CDR3 bases: TGTGCCTGGAGTGCGGACAGGGAGTATGGAAACACCATATATTTT. As protein: CAWSADREYGNTIYF.

V is TRBV3-1 (or the pseudogene TRBV3-2) and J is TRBJ1-2; D call uncertain. Trimming cost V 6 bases and J 3 bases, with 11 bases left between them. Germline CDR1 and CDR2: LGHDT and YNNKEL (reference sequence). CDR3 length equals 13 residues. The CDR3 reads CASRPQADYGYTF. DNA for the CDR3: TGTGCCAGCAGACCTCAGGCTGACTATGGCTACACCTTC.

The V and J genes are TRBV13 and TRBJ2-1; 16 nucleotides match TRBD2. V lost 5 bases to trimming and J lost 0 bases; unmatched junction nucleotides: 4. This CDR3 contains 18 residues. Germline V gives CDR1 PRHDT, CDR2 FYEKMQ (reference sequence). In nucleotides, the CDR3 is TGTGCCAGCAGCCGGGGACTAGCGGGAGGGAGCTCCTACAATGAGCAGTTCTTC. Amino acid sequence: CASSRGLAGGSSYNEQFF.

The chain employs TRBV19 and TRBJ2-7; 7 bases fit TRBD1. With V trimmed by 0 bases and J by 0 bases, 8 bases remained unmatched. The germline CDR1 and CDR2 sequences are LNHDA and SQIVND (reference sequence). This CDR3 spans 17 amino acids. CDR3 DNA: TGTGCCAGTAGTATAGATGTGTCGCAGGGGGTCTCCTACGAGCAGTACTTC. Translated, it gives CASSIDVSQGVSYEQYF.

Worth noting for this clone: Additional DNA sequences in this sample encode the identical CDR3. The V gene is TRBV24-1, the J gene TRBJ2-5; 12 bases match TRBD1. Germline V gene data show CDR1 as KGHDR and CDR2 as SFDVKD. J lost 1 base, V lost 2 bases, and 10 bases had no gene match. CDR3 length: 19 amino acids. The CDR3 reads CATSDSVVPGQGAQETQYF. CDR3 sequence (DNA): TGTGCCACCAGTGATTCGGTGGTCCCGGGACAGGGGGCCCAAGAGACCCAGTACTTC.

This chain joins TRBV27 and TRBJ2-3; D unclear. CDR3 length: 14 amino acids. V gave up 6 bases and J gave up 1 base, with 11 bases separating them. Germline loops: CDR1 MNHEY, CDR2 SMNVEV (reference sequence). CDR3 sequence: CASSLALGTDTQYF. The CDR3 DNA reads TGTGCCAGCAGCTTAGCCCTGGGCACAGATACGCAGTATTTT.

The chain recombines TRBV19 with TRBJ2-1; D unclear. The germline V and J ends were trimmed by 3 bases and 16 bases, with 16 bases remaining between them. The germline V gene encodes CDR1 LNHDA and CDR2 SQIVND (reference sequence). This CDR3 region has 12 residues. The CDR3: CASSMRSRLLFF. The CDR3, as DNA: TGTGCCAGTAGTATGAGATCTAGGTTACTATTCTTC.

CDR3 DNA sequence: TGTGCCAGCAGTTACGTAGGGAATCAGCCCCAGCATTTT. It encodes CASSYVGNQPQHF. V is TRBV6-2 or TRBV6-3 and J is TRBJ1-5; D call uncertain. Trimming left V 2 bases short and J 4 bases short, with 6 bases between. This CDR3 region has 13 residues. In germline, CDR1 is MNHEY, CDR2 SVGEGT.

The rearrangement links TRBV19 to TRBJ1-6, with D unclear. Germline CDR1 reads LNHDA; CDR2 reads SQIVND (reference sequence). The CDR3 contains 15 residues. V dropped 6 bases and J dropped 2 bases, with 11 bases sitting between them. The CDR3 DNA sequence: TGTGCCAGTAGAGACGATTTGGCCTATAATTCACCCCTCCACTTT. Translation gives CASRDDLAYNSPLHF.

The rearrangement joins TRBV5-4 to TRBJ1-3; D not resolved. In germline, CDR1 is SGHNT, CDR2 YYREEE (reference sequence). The CDR3 is 12 amino acids. V was shortened by 4 bases and J by 3 bases, with 5 bases between the two germline ends. In nucleotides, the CDR3 is TGTGCCAGCAGCGTAAATGGAAACACCATATATTTT. This encodes CASSVNGNTIYF.